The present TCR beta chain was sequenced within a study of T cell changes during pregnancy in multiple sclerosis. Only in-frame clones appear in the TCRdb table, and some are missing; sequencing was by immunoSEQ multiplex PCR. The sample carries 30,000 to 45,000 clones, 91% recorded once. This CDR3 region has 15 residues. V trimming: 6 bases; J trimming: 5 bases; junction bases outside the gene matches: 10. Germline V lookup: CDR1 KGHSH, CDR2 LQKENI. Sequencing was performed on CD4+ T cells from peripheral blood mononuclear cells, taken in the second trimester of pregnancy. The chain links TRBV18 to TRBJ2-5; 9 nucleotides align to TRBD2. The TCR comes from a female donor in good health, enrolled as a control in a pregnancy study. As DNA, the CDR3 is TGTGCCAGCTCTCTCGGCGGTAGCGGGAGTGAGACCCAGTACTTC. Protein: CASSLGGSGSETQYF.